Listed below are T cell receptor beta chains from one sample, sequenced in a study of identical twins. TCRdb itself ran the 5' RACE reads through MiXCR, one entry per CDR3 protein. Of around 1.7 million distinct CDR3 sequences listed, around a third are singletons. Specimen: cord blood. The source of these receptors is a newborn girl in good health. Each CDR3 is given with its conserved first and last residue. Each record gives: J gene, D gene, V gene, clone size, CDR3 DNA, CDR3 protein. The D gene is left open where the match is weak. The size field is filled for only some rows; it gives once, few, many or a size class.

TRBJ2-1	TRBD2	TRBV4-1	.	TGCGCCAGCAGCCAGGAACTAGCGGGTCACAATGAGCAGTTCTTC	CASSQELAGHNEQFF
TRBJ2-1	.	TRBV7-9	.	TGTGCCAGCAGCTTAGCACATGCACCCCCCTACAATGAGCAGTTCTTC	CASSLAHAPPYNEQFF
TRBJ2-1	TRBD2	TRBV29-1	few	TGCAGCGTTGAAGGCCGACTAGCGGGGAGCTCCTACAATGAGCAGTTCTTC	CSVEGRLAGSSYNEQFF
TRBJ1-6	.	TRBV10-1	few	TGCGCCAGCAGTGCGGGATTGACAGGAAGGAATTCACCCCTCCACTTT	CASSAGLTGRNSPLHF
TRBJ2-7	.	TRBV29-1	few	TGCAGCGCTACACACCCGGGAACCCACGAGCAGTACTTC	CSATHPGTHEQYF
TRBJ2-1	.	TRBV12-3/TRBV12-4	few	TGTGCCAGCAGTCTTAGCCCCCCGAGCTCCTACAATGAGCAGTTCTTC	CASSLSPPSSYNEQFF
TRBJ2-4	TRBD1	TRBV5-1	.	TGCGCCAGCAGCGAGGGACAGCCCATAGCCAAAAACATTCAGTACTTC	CASSEGQPIAKNIQYF
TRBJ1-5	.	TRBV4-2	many	TGTGCCAGCAGCCGGACTGATAGCAATCAGCCCCAGCATTTT	CASSRTDSNQPQHF
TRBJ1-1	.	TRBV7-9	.	TGTGCCAGCAGCTATGGATGGACTGAAGCTTTCTTT	CASSYGWTEAFF
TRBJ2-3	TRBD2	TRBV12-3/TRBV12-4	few	TGTGCCAGCAGTAAGCGGGAGAGCACAGATACGCAGTATTTT	CASSKRESTDTQYF
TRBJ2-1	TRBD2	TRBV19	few	TGTGCCAGTAGAACTAGCGGGTTGCCCTCCTACAATGAGCAGTTCTTC	CASRTSGLPSYNEQFF
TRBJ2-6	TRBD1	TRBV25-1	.	TGTGCCAGCAGTGAATTGGGGACAGGGGTCCTGACTTTC	CASSELGTGVLTF
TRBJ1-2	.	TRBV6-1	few	TGTGCCAGCATGGGTGTGAGCGGCTACACCTTC	CASMGVSGYTF
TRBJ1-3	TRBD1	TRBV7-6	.	TGTGCCAGCAGCTCCTCGACAGGGACGGGAAACACCATATATTTT	CASSSSTGTGNTIYF
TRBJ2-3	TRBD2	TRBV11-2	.	TGTGCCAGCAGCTTAGTCGGTAGCGGGAGTGTTACAGATACGCAGTATTTT	CASSLVGSGSVTDTQYF
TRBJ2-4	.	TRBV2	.	TGTGCCAGCAGTGGGTGGGGAGAAGGAGCCAAAAACATTCAGTACTTC	CASSGWGEGAKNIQYF
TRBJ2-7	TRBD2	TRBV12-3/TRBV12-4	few	TGTGCCAGCAGTAACCGGGACGGGGGGTACGAGCAGTACTTC	CASSNRDGGYEQYF
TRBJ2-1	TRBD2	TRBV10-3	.	TGTGCCATCAAAGGAGCGCTAGCGGGACAAGGCAATGAGCAGTTCTTC	CAIKGALAGQGNEQFF
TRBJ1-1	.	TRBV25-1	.	TGTGCCAGCAGTGAATCCCTGGGACGGTCGAACACTGAAGCTTTCTTT	CASSESLGRSNTEAFF
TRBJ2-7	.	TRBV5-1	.	TGCGCCAGCAGCTTGGCAAGCGGTGGGATTTACGAGCAGTACTTC	CASSLASGGIYEQYF
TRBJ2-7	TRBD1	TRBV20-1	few	TGCAGTGCTAGAGGAGGGACAGGGATCTACGAGCAGTACTTC	CSARGGTGIYEQYF
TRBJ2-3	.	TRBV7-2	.	TGTGCCAGCAGCTCGCTGGGGGTAGATACGCAGTATTTT	CASSSLGVDTQYF
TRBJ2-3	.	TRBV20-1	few	TGCAGTGCTAAGTCCGTGGATCGCACAGATACGCAGTATTTT	CSAKSVDRTDTQYF
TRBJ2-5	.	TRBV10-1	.	TGCGCCAGCAGTGAGTCGATCAGGTCCGAGACCCAGTACTTC	CASSESIRSETQYF
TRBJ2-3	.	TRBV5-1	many	TGCGCCAGCAGCTTGGAAGGAGGAGATACGCAGTATTTT	CASSLEGGDTQYF
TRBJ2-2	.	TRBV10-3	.	TGTGCCATCACCGGGGGCGGGGAGCTGTTTTTT	CAITGGGELFF
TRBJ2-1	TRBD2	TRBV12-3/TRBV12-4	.	TGTGCCAGCCTCTTTACGGGGGGTAGCTCCTACAATGAGCAGTTCTTC	CASLFTGGSSYNEQFF
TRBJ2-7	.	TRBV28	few	TGTGCCAGCAGAAAGGTCAGATCGAGCTCCTACGAGCAGTACTTC	CASRKVRSSSYEQYF
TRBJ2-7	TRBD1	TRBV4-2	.	TGTGCCAGCAGCCAAGAGTGGACAGGAGGAGGCTACGAGCAGTACTTC	CASSQEWTGGGYEQYF
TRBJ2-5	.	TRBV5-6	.	TGTGCCAGCAGCTTCGTAAAGCTGGAGACCCAGTACTTC	CASSFVKLETQYF
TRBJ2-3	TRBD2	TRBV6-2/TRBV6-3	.	TGTGCCAGCAGCCACAGACTAGCGGGGAACCCTAGCACAGATACGCAGTATTTT	CASSHRLAGNPSTDTQYF
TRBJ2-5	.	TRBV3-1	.	TGTGCCAGCAGCCAAGAACTGACGGAGACCCAGTACTTC	CASSQELTETQYF
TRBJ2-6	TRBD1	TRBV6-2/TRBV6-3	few	TGTGCCAGCAGCTCACAGGGGTCCCTGAGCTCTGGGGCCAACGTCCTGACTTTC	CASSSQGSLSSGANVLTF
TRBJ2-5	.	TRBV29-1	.	TGCAGCGTTGATATAAGCTACAATGAGCAGTACTTC	CSVDISYNEQYF
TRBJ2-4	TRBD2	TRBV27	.	TGTGCCAGCAGTTTAGGGGGACTAGCGAAAGAGCAGTACTTC	CASSLGGLAKEQYF
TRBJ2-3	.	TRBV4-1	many	TGCGCCAGCAGCCAAGATCGGGACGGCACAGATACGCAGTATTTT	CASSQDRDGTDTQYF
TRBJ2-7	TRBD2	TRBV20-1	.	TGCAGTGCTAGGTGGAAACTAGCGGCGGGTCTCGAGCAGTACTTC	CSARWKLAAGLEQYF
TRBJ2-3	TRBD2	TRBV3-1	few	TGTGCCAGCAGCCAAGCTACTAGCGGGAGAGATACGCAGTATTTT	CASSQATSGRDTQYF
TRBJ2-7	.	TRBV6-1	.	TGTGCCAGCAGGAAGGGGGGGGCCCTCTCCTACAATGAGCAGTACTTC	CASRKGGALSYNEQYF
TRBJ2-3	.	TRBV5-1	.	TGCGCCAGCAGCCCAGAGGGCAGGGATAGCACAGATACGCAGTATTTT	CASSPEGRDSTDTQYF
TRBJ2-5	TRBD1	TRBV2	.	TGTGCCAGCGGTGAAACAGGGGGACAGACCCAGTACTTC	CASGETGGQTQYF
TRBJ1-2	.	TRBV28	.	TGTGCCAGCAGCTTCCCACCCGGGACTAGTAACTATGGCTACACCTTC	CASSFPPGTSNYGYTF
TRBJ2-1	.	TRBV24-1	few	TGTGCCACCAGTGATAGAGCGGATCACTACAATGAGCAGTTCTTC	CATSDRADHYNEQFF
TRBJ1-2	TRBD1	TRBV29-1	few	TGCAGCGTTGAGAACCCCGGGACAGGGGGCTATGGCTACACCTTC	CSVENPGTGGYGYTF
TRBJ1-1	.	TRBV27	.	TGTGCCAGCAGCCGAGACAGCGTGGGCACTGAAGCTTTCTTT	CASSRDSVGTEAFF
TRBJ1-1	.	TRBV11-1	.	TGTGCCAGCAGCCGGGCTCGGGGGCGCGGGAACACTGAAGCTTTCTTT	CASSRARGRGNTEAFF
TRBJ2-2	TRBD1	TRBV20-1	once	TGCAGTGCCCGACAGGGGTACACCGGGGAGCTGTTTTTT	CSARQGYTGELFF
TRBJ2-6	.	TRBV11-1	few	TGTGCCAGCAGCAAACAGTACTCTGGGGCCAACGTCCTGACTTTC	CASSKQYSGANVLTF
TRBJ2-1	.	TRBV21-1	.	TGTGCCAGCAGCAAAATCGAACGGGCGGGAAGTTGCGATGAGCAGTTCTTC	CASSKIERAGSCDEQFF
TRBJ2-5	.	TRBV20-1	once	TGCAGTGCTAGCCGGCACAGCCAAGAGACCCAGTACTTC	CSASRHSQETQYF
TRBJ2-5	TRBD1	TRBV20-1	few	TGCAGTGCTTGGACAGGGCTCAAAGAGACCCAGTACTTC	CSAWTGLKETQYF